The T cell receptor (beta chain) described here comes from a study of vaccination effects on CD4 cells after COVID-19. Overall study: Antigen-specific CD4+ T cells were expanded (with viral peptide pools) by the ViraFEST assay ahead of sequencing. Every well housed some 1.8 million PBMC, which grew in culture alongside about 10 IU/ml IL-2 and around 9.4 ug/ml peptides. Study outcomes and limitations: Marked contraction was observed in infection-induced and vaccine-induced clones late after vaccination. Nearly all vaccine-induced clones in healthy recipients recognized only SARS-CoV-2.

In germline, CDR1 is MNHNY, CDR2 SVGAGI (reference sequence). This CDR3 is 15 amino acids long. Trimming removed 6 bases at V and 14 bases at J, with 23 bases between. As concerns this clone: What it binds is unknown.

Libraries were prepared by immunoSEQ multiplex PCR; TCRdb keeps only in-frame clonotypes and omits some of them. This table holds roughly 56,000 clones, about three quarters found once. CD4+ T cell isolation took place after nine to eleven days of culture. This TCR came from a human donor who received a COVID-19 vaccine. The chain combines TRBV6-6 with TRBJ1-6, with D perhaps matching TRBD1 (5 bases). Here the sequenced sample was CD4+ T cells from PBMCs cultured without peptide, taken before COVID-19 vaccination. The CDR3 loop is CASSYIQGALRALHF. As DNA, the CDR3 is TGTGCCAGCAGCTACATCCAGGGCGCCCTTAGGGCCCTCCACTTT.